Below, one TCR beta chain is given with its context. A much larger clone differs from this one at a single base, so this may be a read error. The record originates from a study of blood T cells in healthy people across ages. Together with a sample-barcoded 5' primer, a J-beta primer mix was included in a second PCR lasting about 7 to 11 cycles. A single record per CDR3 protein comes from TCRdb applying MiXCR to the 5' RACE reads. The sample has 650,000 to 700,000 distinct CDR3 sequences; more than 45% are singletons. Germline CDR1 SGHVS, CDR2 FQNEAQ. V was clipped by 1 base and J by 0 bases; unmatched bases: 6. The CDR3 spans 16 residues.

The chain has TRBV7-8 and TRBJ2-7, with 7 bases that match TRBD1. The sample consisted of blood. The receptor was isolated from an elderly woman in good health. The CDR3 DNA reads as TGTGCCAGCAGCTTAGTTCCAGGGGGAGTCTCCTACGAGCAGTACTTC. Its protein is CASSLVPGGVSYEQYF.